This TCR beta chain was identified in a study of blood T cell repertoires in COVID-19. TCRdb keeps only in-frame clones here, not all; method: immunoSEQ multiplex PCR. The profile shows a few hundred thousand clones, approximately 86% of them singletons. This TCR came from a woman aged 70-85 years with COVID-19, enrolled during active disease. Sequenced: peripheral blood.

The CDR3: CASSLRSGTGGAESCGYTF. As DNA, the CDR3 is TGTGCCAGCAGCTTACGGTCGGGGACAGGGGGCGCGGAGTCTTGTGGCTACACCTTC. The chain links TRBV7-6 to TRBJ1-2; TRBD1 agrees at 12 bases. The germline V gene has CDR1 SGHVS and CDR2 FNYEAQ. Trimming cost V 2 bases and J 7 bases; bases outside gene matches: 17. The CDR3 spans 19 residues.